This T cell receptor (beta chain) was captured in a study of Ad26.COV2.S vaccination and SARS-CoV-2 variants. Study in general: Into the muscle, Ad26.COV2.S was dosed once or twice, 56 days apart.

Trimming removed 5 bases at V and 4 bases at J, with 26 bases between. The germline V gene has CDR1 MNHEY and CDR2 SMNVEV (reference sequence). This CDR3 has 18 amino acids. Points on this clone: Its matching antigen is unknown.

Treatment meaning: 15 to 20 received Ad26.COV2.S at low or high dose, single or two shots; about 5 received placebo; per-sample allocation not given. Samples were taken on day 63 after the first vaccine or placebo injection. The vaccine delivered Wuhan-strain SARS-CoV-2 spike through an Ad26 vector. Generated by immunoSEQ multiplex PCR, the TCRdb table keeps only in-frame clones and is missing some. Of about 350,000 clones listed, about 88% were seen once; the top ten hold 3% to 4%. Study-level points and caveats: Among vaccine recipients, spike-specific TCR breadth exceeded that of placebo recipients. TCR breadth and depth estimates may have understated total T cell responses.

The starting material was peripheral blood, obtained in a trial of Ad26.COV2.S vaccine versus placebo. The chain is built from TRBV27 and TRBJ1-1; TRBD1 might be the D (5 bases). The TCR comes from a person between 18 and 60 years old who received the Ad26.COV2.S COVID-19 vaccine or a placebo. CDR3 bases: TGTGCCAGCAGTCCCCGTTCCAGCAGGGTGGGTGTTCGCACTGAAGCTTTCTTT. Its translation is CASSPRSSRVGVRTEAFF.